This entry features one T cell receptor beta chain sequence. The antigen remains unidentified. Only in-frame clones appear in the TCRdb table, and some are missing; sequencing was by immunoSEQ multiplex PCR. The sample consists of about 120,000 clones, more than 85% of them appearing once. Germline values: CDR1 MGHRA, CDR2 YSYEKL. V was trimmed by 0 bases and J by 3 bases, leaving 15 bases between them. The CDR3 sequence is 16 residues long. The entry originates in a study of T cell responses to AZD1222 COVID-19 vaccine. Notes on the study in general: Only a handful of people who got AZD1222 tested seropositive at baseline. Clonal diversity was possibly underestimated; the donors were predominantly white British and more often female.

The sequence derives from an adult who received the AZD1222 COVID-19 vaccine. The starting material was peripheral blood, obtained 28 days after the second AZD1222 dose. The gene calls are TRBV4-1 and TRBJ2-7, with TRBD2 as a possible D gene (5 bases). CDR3 nucleotide sequence: TGCGCCAGCAGCCAAGATGAAGGACTGGCGAACTACGAGCAGTACTTC. This translates into CASSQDEGLANYEQYF.